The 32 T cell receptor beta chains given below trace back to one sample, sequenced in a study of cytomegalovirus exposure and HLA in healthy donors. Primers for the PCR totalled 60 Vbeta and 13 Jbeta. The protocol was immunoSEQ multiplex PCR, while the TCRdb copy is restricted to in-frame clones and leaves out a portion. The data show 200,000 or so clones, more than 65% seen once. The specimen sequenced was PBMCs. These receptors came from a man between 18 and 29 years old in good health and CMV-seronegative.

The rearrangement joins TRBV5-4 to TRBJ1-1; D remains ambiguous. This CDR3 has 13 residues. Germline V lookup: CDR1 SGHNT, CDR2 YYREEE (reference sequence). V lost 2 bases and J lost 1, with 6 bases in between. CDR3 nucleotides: TGTGCCAGCAGCTTTGGAGGGAACACTGAAGCTTTCTTT. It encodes CASSFGGNTEAFF.

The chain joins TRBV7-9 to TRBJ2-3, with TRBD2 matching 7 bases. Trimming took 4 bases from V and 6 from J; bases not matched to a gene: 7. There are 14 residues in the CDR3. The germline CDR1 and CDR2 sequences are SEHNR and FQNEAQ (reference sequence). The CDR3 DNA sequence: TGTGCCAGCAGCTCAAGGACTAGTCGGGATACGCAGTATTTT. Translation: CASSSRTSRDTQYF.

CDR3 region: CASSEQDGYTF. For the CDR3, the DNA is TGTGCCAGCAGTGAGCAGGATGGCTACACCTTC. The rearrangement links TRBV2 to TRBJ1-2, with no clear D. V dropped 3 bases and J dropped 6 bases, with 5 bases sitting between them. The CDR3 is made up of 11 amino acids. From germline, CDR1 is SNHLY and CDR2 FYNNEI.

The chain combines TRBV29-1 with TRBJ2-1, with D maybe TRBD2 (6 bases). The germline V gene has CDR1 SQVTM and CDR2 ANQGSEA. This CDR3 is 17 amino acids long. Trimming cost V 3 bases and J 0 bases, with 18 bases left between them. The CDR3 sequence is CSVEGGMSSSSYNEQFF. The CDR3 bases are TGCAGCGTTGAGGGCGGGATGTCCTCAAGCTCCTACAATGAGCAGTTCTTC.

CDR3 DNA sequence: TGTGCCAGCAGTACACAGGGGGGTTCGAACACTGAAGCTTTCTTT. It encodes CASSTQGGSNTEAFF. This rearrangement joins TRBV2 to TRBJ1-1; 8 bases match TRBD1. J was trimmed by 1 base and V by 5 bases; bases with no gene match: 6. Germline CDR1 is SNHLY and CDR2 is FYNNEI. The CDR3 loop spans 15 amino acids.

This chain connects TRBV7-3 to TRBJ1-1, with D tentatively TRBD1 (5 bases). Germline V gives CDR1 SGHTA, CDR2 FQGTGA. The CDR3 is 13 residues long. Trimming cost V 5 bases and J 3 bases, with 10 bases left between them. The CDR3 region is CASSPDRDTEAFF. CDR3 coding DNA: TGTGCCAGCAGCCCAGACAGAGACACTGAAGCTTTCTTT. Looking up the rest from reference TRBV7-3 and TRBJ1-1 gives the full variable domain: GAGVSQTPSNKVTEKGKYVELRCDPISGHTALYWYRQSLGQGPEFLIYFQGTGAADDSGLPNDRFFAVRPEGSVSTLKIQRTERGDSAVYLCASSPDRDTEAFFGQGTRLTVV.

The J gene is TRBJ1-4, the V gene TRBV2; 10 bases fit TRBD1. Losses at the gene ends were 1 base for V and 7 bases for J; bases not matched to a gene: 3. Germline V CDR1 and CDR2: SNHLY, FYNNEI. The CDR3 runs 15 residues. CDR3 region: CASSEGTGGSEKLFF. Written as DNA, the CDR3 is TGTGCCAGCAGTGAAGGGACAGGGGGGAGTGAAAAACTGTTTTTT.

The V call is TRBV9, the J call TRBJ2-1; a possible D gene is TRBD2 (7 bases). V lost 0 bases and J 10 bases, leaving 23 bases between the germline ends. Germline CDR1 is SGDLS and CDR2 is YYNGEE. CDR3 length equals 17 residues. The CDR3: CASSVVGGSQTGEEQFF. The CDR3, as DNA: TGTGCCAGCAGCGTAGTCGGGGGGAGTCAGACAGGTGAGGAGCAGTTCTTC. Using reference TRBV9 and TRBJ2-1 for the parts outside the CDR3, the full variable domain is DSGVTQTPKHLITATGQRVTLRCSPRSGDLSVYWYQQSLDQGLQFLIQYYNGEERAKGNILERFSAQQFPDLHSELNLSSLELGDSALYFCASSVVGGSQTGEEQFFGPGTRLTVL.

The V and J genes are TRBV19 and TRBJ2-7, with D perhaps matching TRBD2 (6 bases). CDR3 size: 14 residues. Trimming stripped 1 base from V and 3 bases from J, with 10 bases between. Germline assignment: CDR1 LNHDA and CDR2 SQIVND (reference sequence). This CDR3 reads CASSIGIGGYEQYF. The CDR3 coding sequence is TGTGCCAGTAGTATAGGGATCGGGGGCTACGAGCAGTACTTC.

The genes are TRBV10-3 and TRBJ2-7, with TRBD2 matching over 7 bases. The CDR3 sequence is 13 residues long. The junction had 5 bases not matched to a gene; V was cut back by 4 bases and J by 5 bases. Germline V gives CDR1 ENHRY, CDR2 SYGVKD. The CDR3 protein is CAISGGGYHEQYF. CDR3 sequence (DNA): TGTGCCATCAGTGGGGGGGGATACCACGAGCAGTACTTC.

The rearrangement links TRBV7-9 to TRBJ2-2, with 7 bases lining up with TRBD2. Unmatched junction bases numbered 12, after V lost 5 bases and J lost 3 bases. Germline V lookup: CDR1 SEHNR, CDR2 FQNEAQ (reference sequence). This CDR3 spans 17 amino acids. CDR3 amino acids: CASSLTAGEWYTGELFF. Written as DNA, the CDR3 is TGTGCCAGCAGCCTCACGGCGGGAGAATGGTACACCGGGGAGCTGTTTTTT.

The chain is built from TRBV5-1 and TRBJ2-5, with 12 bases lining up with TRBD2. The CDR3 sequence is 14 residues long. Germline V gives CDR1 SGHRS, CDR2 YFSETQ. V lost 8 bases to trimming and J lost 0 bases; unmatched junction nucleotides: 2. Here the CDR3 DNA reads TGCGCCAGTAGGACTAGCGGGGACCAAGAGACCCAGTACTTC. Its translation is CASRTSGDQETQYF.

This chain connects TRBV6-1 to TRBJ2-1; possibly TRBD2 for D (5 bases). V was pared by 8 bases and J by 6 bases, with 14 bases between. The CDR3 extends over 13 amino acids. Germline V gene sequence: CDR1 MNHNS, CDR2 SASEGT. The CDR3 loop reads CASPTRAGNEQFF. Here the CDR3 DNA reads TGTGCCAGCCCCACCCGGGCGGGCAATGAGCAGTTCTTC.

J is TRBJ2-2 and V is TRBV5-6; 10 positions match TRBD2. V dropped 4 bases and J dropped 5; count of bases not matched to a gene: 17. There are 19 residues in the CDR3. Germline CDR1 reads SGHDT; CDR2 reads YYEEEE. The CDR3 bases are TGTGCCAGCAGCGTAGACAGGGTTCCGGGACTAGCGCGGACCGGGGAGCTGTTTTTT. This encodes CASSVDRVPGLARTGELFF.

The CDR3 loop reads CASAGGPTEAFF. CDR3 DNA sequence: TGTGCCAGCGCGGGGGGCCCCACTGAAGCTTTCTTT. The chain has TRBV28 and TRBJ1-1; TRBD1 might be the D (6 bases). The CDR3 totals 12 residues. From germline, CDR1 is MDHEN and CDR2 SYDVKM. Trimming removed 8 bases from V and 4 bases from J, with 11 bases in between.

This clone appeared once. CDR3 nucleotides: TGTGCCAGCTCAAGGGACAGGGGTTTCATGAACACTGAAGCTTTCTTT. Its protein is CASSRDRGFMNTEAFF. The chain uses TRBV18 and TRBJ1-1, with TRBD1 matching over 10 bases. The V segment lost 5 bases and the J segment 0 bases; nucleotides outside the gene matches: 6. Germline V gene data show CDR1 as KGHSH and CDR2 as LQKENI. CDR3 size: 16 residues.

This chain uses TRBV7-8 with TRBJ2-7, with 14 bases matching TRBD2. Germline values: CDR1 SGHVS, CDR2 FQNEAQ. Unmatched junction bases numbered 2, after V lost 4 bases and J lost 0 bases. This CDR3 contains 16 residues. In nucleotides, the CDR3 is TGTGCCAGCAGCTCAGGGACTAGCGGGAGCTCCTACGAGCAGTACTTC. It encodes CASSSGTSGSSYEQYF. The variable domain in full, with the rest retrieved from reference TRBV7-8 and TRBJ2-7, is GAGVSQSPRYKVAKRGQDVALRCDPISGHVSLFWYQQALGQGPEFLTYFQNEAQLDKSGLPSDRFFAERPEGSVSTLKIQRTQQEDSAVYLCASSSGTSGSSYEQYFGPGTRLTVT.

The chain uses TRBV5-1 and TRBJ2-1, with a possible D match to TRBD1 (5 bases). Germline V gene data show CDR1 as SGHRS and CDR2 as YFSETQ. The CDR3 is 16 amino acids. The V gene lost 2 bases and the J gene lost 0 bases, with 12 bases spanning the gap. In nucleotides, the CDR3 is TGCGCCAGCAGCTTAACTGGGGCGAGCTCCTACAATGAGCAGTTCTTC. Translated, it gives CASSLTGASSYNEQFF.

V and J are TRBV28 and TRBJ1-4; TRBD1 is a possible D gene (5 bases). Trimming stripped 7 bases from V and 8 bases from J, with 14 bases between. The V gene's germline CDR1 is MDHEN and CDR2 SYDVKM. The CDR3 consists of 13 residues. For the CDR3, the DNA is TGTGCCAGCACTCCCGGGGGGAAAGAAAAACTGTTTTTT. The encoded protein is CASTPGGKEKLFF.

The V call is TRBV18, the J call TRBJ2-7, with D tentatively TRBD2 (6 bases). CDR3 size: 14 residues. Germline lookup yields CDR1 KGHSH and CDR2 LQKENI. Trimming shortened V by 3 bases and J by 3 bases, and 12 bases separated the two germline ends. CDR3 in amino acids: CASSPLGRDYEQYF. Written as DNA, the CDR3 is TGTGCCAGCTCACCCCTCGGGCGGGACTACGAGCAGTACTTC.

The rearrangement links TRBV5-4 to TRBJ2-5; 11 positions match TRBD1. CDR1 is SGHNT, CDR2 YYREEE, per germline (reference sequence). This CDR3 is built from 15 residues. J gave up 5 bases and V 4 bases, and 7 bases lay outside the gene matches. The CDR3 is CASSPGQGAWETQYF. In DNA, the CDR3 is TGTGCCAGCAGCCCAGGACAGGGGGCATGGGAGACCCAGTACTTC.

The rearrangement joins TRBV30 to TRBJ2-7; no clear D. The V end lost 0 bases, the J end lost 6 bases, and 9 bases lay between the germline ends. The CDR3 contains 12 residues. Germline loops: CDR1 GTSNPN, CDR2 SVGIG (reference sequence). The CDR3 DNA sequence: TGTGCCTGGAGTGTCGGGTTGGGCGAGCAGTACTTC. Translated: CAWSVGLGEQYF.

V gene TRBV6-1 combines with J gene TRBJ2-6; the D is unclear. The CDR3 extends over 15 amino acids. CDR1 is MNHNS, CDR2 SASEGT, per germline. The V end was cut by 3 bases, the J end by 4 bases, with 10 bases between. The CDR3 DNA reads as TGTGCCAGCAGTGACGGAGCGAGAGGGGCCAACGTCCTGACTTTC. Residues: CASSDGARGANVLTF.

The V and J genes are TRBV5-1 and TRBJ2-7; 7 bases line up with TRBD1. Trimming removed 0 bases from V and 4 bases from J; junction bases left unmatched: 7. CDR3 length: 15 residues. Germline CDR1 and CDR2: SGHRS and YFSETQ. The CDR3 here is CASSLAPGQTYEQYF. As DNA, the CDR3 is TGCGCCAGCAGCTTGGCCCCGGGACAGACTTACGAGCAGTACTTC.

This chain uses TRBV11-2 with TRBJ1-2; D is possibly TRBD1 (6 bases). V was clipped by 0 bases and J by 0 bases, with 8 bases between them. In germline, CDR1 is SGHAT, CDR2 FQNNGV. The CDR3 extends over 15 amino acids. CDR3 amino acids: CASSLDRGSNYGYTF. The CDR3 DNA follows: TGTGCCAGCAGCTTAGACAGGGGCTCTAACTATGGCTACACCTTC. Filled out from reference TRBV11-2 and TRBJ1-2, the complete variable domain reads EAGVAQSPRYKIIEKRQSVAFWCNPISGHATLYWYQQILGQGPKLLIQFQNNGVVDDSQLPKDRFSAERLKGVDSTLKIQPAKLEDSAVYLCASSLDRGSNYGYTFGSGTRLTVV.

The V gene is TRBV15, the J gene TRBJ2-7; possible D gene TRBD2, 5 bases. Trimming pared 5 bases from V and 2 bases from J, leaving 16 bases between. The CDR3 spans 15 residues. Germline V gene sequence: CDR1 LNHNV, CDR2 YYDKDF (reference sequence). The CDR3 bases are TGTGCCACCAGCGGCTTGGACTCTCCCACCTACGAGCAGTACTTC. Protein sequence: CATSGLDSPTYEQYF. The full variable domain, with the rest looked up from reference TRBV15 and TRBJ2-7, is DAMVIQNPRYQVTQFGKPVTLSCSQTLNHNVMYWYQQKSSQAPKLLFHYYDKDFNNEADTPDNFQSRRPNTSFCFLDIRSPGLGDTAMYLCATSGLDSPTYEQYFGPGTRLTVT.

The CDR3 protein is CASSVGTGNSYEQYF. The CDR3 bases are TGTGCCAGCAGTGTTGGGACAGGGAACTCCTACGAGCAGTACTTC. This chain joins TRBV6-1 and TRBJ2-7, with 9 nucleotides matching TRBD1. The germline V gene encodes CDR1 MNHNS and CDR2 SASEGT. This CDR3 is 15 amino acids long. With 4 bases clipped from V and 0 bases from J, the junction kept 4 bases outside the gene matches.

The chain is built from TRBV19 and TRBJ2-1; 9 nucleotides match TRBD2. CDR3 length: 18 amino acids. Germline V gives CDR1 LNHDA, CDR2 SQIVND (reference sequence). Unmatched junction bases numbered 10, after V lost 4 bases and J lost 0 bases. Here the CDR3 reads CASSSVGLAHRSYNEQFF. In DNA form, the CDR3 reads TGTGCCAGTAGTAGCGTCGGACTAGCGCATCGCTCCTACAATGAGCAGTTCTTC. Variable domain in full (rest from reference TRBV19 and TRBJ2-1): DGGITQSPKYLFRKEGQNVTLSCEQNLNHDAMYWYRQDPGQGLRLIYYSQIVNDFQKGDIAEGYSVSREKKESFPLTVTSAQKNPTAFYLCASSSVGLAHRSYNEQFFGPGTRLTVL.

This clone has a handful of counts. CDR3 amino acids: CAGTAAYEQYF. The CDR3 DNA sequence: TGTGCCGGGACAGCGGCCTACGAGCAGTACTTC. This chain joins TRBV2 and TRBJ2-7; 7 bases align to TRBD1. Germline V gives CDR1 SNHLY, CDR2 FYNNEI. The V and J ends lost 11 bases and 2 bases, in that order; junction bases with no gene match: 3. This CDR3 is built from 11 residues.

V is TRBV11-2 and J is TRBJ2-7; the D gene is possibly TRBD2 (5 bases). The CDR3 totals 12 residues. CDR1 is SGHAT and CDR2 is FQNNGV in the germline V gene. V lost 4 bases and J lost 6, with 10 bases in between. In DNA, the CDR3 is TGTGCCAGCAGCTACCAGCTAGCCGAGCAGTACTTC. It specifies CASSYQLAEQYF.

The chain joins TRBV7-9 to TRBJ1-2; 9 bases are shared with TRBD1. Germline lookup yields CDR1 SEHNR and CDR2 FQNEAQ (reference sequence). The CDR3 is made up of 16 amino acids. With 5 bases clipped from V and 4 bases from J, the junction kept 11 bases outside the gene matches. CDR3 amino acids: CASSGDRARRTYGYTF. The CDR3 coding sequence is TGTGCCAGCAGCGGGGACAGGGCTCGGCGTACCTATGGCTACACCTTC.

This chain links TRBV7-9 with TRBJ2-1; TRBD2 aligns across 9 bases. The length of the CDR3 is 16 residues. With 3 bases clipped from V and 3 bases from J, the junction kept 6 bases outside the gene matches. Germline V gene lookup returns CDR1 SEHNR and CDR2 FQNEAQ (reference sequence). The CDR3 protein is CASSFTLAGVYNEQFF. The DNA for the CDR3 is TGTGCCAGCAGCTTTACGTTAGCGGGGGTCTACAATGAGCAGTTCTTC. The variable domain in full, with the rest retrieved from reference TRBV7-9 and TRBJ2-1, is DTGVSQNPRHKITKRGQNVTFRCDPISEHNRLYWYRQTLGQGPEFLTYFQNEAQLEKSRLLSDRFSAERPKGSFSTLEIQRTEQGDSAMYLCASSFTLAGVYNEQFFGPGTRLTVL.